This TCR beta chain appears in the sequencing data of a study of shared clonotypes between healthy human individuals. On the study more broadly: A few men and a couple of women, aged 18 to 49, were donors. The study's findings and limits: Since donors were few, the genetic and exposure-history diversity represented was limited.

As regards this clone: Its antigen is unidentified.

CDR3 size: 15 residues. The germline CDR1 and CDR2 sequences are LNHNV and YYDKDF (reference sequence). The ends lost 1 base at V and 6 bases at J; junction bases unmatched: 6. Some clones are missing from TCRdb's copy, which holds only in-frame ones; the method was immunoSEQ multiplex PCR. The sample consists of around 500,000 clones, 81% of them appearing once. The sequencing input was PBMCs. This chain uses TRBV15 with TRBJ2-7; TRBD1 matches at 10 bases. This clonotype was obtained from a woman in her thirties or forties in good health. Some clones in this sample may be carry-over from other donors' samples. CDR3 DNA sequence: TGTGCCACCAGCAGAGGGGGGACAGGGGCAGGCGAGCAGTACTTC. Translated: CATSRGGTGAGEQYF.